This paragraph reports one TCR beta chain. Its antigen is unknown. This record comes from a study of CD8 T cell repertoires and HIV-1 epitope variants. Whole-study context: Twenty-five autologous and known Gag and Nef epitope variant peptides each stimulated T cells separately. Controls were a CMV, EBV and flu pool, Ebola AY9, and no peptide. Study conclusions and caveats: No clonotypes responded to the TAALDMSHF plasma variant; roughly five recognized KF9, one HW9.

TCRdb keeps only in-frame clones here, not all; method: immunoSEQ multiplex PCR. Here the sample spans over 4,000 clones, 66% being singletons. The clonotype comes from a male donor with HIV. Material for sequencing was cultured CD8+ T cells derived from PBMCs.

CDR3 in DNA: TGTGCCAGCAGTTCCGGAGAGGGGGCCTACGAGCAGTACTTC. Its translation is CASSSGEGAYEQYF. The rearrangement joins TRBV28 to TRBJ2-7, with D perhaps TRBD1 (6 bases). The CDR3 is 14 amino acids. V shed 4 bases and J shed 2 bases, with 12 bases lying between them. In germline, CDR1 is MDHEN, CDR2 SYDVKM. Complete variable domain (other parts from reference TRBV28 and TRBJ2-7): DVKVTQSSRYLVKRTGEKVFLECVQDMDHENMFWYRQDPGLGLRLIYFSYDVKMKEKGDIPEGYSVSREKKERFSLILESASTNQTSMYLCASSSGEGAYEQYFGPGTRLTVT.